This paragraph covers one T cell receptor beta chain sequence. Its antigen specificity is not known. No much larger clone is present one base from it, and per-base qualities are unavailable. These data are taken from a study of cytomegalovirus exposure and HLA in healthy donors (dated by TCRdb to the late 2010s). Some background on the complete study: An earlier analysis of several hundred of the donors reported roughly 300 Gb of sequence data and 117 million unique TCR beta sequences obtained from about 200 million T cells. Genome-wide SNP genotypes for about 60% of the 666 donors were used in a later genetic analysis, which treated that subset as a discovery cohort. Besides the first cohort of under 700 subjects, a separate validation cohort made up of roughly 120 different subjects was used. An early release that covered about 600 HLA-typed donors contained approximately 300 gigabases of sequencing data and tens of millions of unique TCR sequences. Every discovery cohort repertoire had been produced on one sequencing platform. Among over 350 genotyped donors of the cohort, an average of roughly 240,000 unique TCR beta nucleotide sequences were sequenced per donor, 15% to 20% of them non-productive. High-throughput TCR immunosequencing, statistical association of individual TCRs with disease status, and machine learning were combined to predict cytomegalovirus infection status. Using immunosequencing, the study profiled T cell repertoires from roughly 650 subjects and related those repertoires to cytomegalovirus serostatus. The study aimed to test whether cataloging public T cell receptors could reveal signatures of past pathogen exposure. The number of typed donors differed by locus: 629-630 for A, B, C, DRB1 and DQB1; approximately 520 for DQA1; approximately 610 for DPA1; and 400 to 480 for DPB1. Both class I and class II loci were covered by HLA typing, at four-digit resolution. A later analysis re-analyzed previously published TCR beta repertoires from 650 to 800 donors and added high-resolution HLA genotyping to study TCR occurrence patterns. The later analysis used no new phenotypic data to find candidate immune exposures, relying instead on TCR beta sequences and their occurrence across donors. Four or five DR-DQ haplotypes were treated as single units for association and clustering because of strong linkage in the cohort. Alongside the repertoire data, information on donor age, sex, ethnicity and CMV serostatus was compiled. In an earlier analysis of 550 to 700 of the donors, high-throughput TCR beta sequencing was used to judge whether each TCR beta V gene segment behaved as functional or pseudogenic. Of the roughly 400 genotyped donors, approximately 80% fell in the genetic ancestry cluster associated with self-reported Caucasian donors.

Libraries were prepared through the immunoSEQ multiplex PCR assay. A mixture of 60 forward primers for TCR Vbeta segments and 13 reverse primers for TCR Jbeta segments was used in the multiplex PCR. A multiplex PCR assay on genomic DNA amplified the CDR3 region of rearranged TCR beta genes. On the Illumina HiSeq System, the amplified TCR beta libraries were sequenced as 87-base-pair reads. Processing in the source paper ran as follows. Across the 600 to 700 repertoires, a later analysis counted tens of millions of unique TCR beta chains, approximately 10 million of which were shared by at least two donors. Raw reads were error-corrected and collapsed into unique sequences with a nearest-neighbor algorithm that merged closely related sequences to remove PCR and sequencing errors. To assign V, D and J gene segments, CDR3 sequences were aligned to IMGT reference sequences. For a sequence to be retained, a match of at least six nucleotides to both a V gene segment and a J gene segment was required. A rearrangement counted as productive if the CDR3 had no stop codons and remained in frame with V and J, and every other rearrangement counted as non-productive. Following IMGT convention, CDR3 was defined as the stretch from the second conserved V-encoded cysteine to the conserved J-encoded phenylalanine. Sequences without an unambiguous match to a single V gene segment were excluded from the earlier analysis of about 600 of the donors. In an earlier analysis of about 590 of the donors, a V segment was called functional when productive rearrangements were above 56.7%, and segregating when the standard deviation between donors exceeded 5%. To diagnose cytomegalovirus status from the catalog of TCR beta chain sequences, a statistical classification framework was built. In a later analysis, V and J genes were assigned by comparing TCR nucleotide sequences against IMGT/GENE-DB human TR gene sequences. In a later analysis, CDR3 sequences and most-parsimonious VDJ recombination scenarios were assigned using the TCRdist pipeline. A later analysis defined each TCR beta chain by its CDR3 amino acid sequence plus V-gene family, and excluded reads lacking a unique V-gene family. To address suspected cross-contamination and a sequencing artifact, a later analysis removed around 600 highly shared, low-generation-probability nucleotide sequences. For each public chain, a later analysis derived a clonal expansion index from normalized ranks of inferred template counts within each repertoire. In a later analysis, generation probabilities were computed using a VDJ recombination model fitted to out-of-frame rearrangements, and the results were checked against IGoR. In a later analysis, TCR-TCR, TCR-HLA and TCR-CMV co-occurrence was scored with hypergeometric tests, and a repertoire-size bias correction was applied to TCR pairs. In a later analysis, false discovery rates were estimated by permuting HLA or CMV assignments 20 times. In a later analysis, co-occurring TCRs were grouped with DBSCAN, and TCRdist sequence similarity was added when clustering was performed within HLA-allele-positive subsets. Repertoires with fewer than 30,000 or more than 120,000 public chains, plus five repertoires with anomalous nucleotide sharing, were excluded from co-occurrence clustering. In TCRdb, the immuneACCESS table is reduced to in-frame sequences with V and J assigned. These tables do not hold every clone; where another copy was compared, an unresolved V gene accounts for under half, and the others remain unexplained. Clone size and V and J calls were adopted from that table, with D and trimming inferred from the DNA. The sample table lists tens of thousands of clones, roughly 63% of them with a count of one. Around 16% of the sample goes to the ten largest clones.

Unmatched junction bases come to 4, with V trimmed by 0 bases and J by 7 bases. CDR1 SEHNR and CDR2 FQNEAQ were looked up in the germline V gene (reference sequence). The CDR3 measures 15 amino acids from cysteine to phenylalanine. The DNA shown is the 45-base CDR3, in frame from base 1. What the research found in general, with its limitations: Compared with the roughly 670-donor mean, donors in an Asian-associated ancestry cluster had fewer N-insertions in productive TCRs, according to a later genetic analysis. Because HLA typing was unavailable for some donors at each locus, only the typed subset was used in association tests. In vitro tests confirmed that a few of the cytomegalovirus-associated TCR beta chains recognize cytomegalovirus antigens. In a later analysis, more than 15,000 TCR beta sequences were associated with specific HLA alleles at a false discovery rate of 0.05. The classifier was reported to diagnose cytomegalovirus status with high specificity and sensitivity in both the original and validation cohorts. In a later analysis, most CMV-associated TCR beta chains were found to appear HLA-restricted, with HLA associations seemingly driven largely by CMV exposure. A later analysis found that HLA-associated TCR beta chains were more clonally expanded and had lower generation probabilities than equally common non-associated chains. In this cohort, only TCR beta chains were sequenced, and detectable features were limited by the absence of alpha or paired-chain data. The authors suggested that the approach could potentially be extended to other disease states and immunological phenotypes. In a later analysis, several top co-occurrence clusters were reported to appear linked to parvovirus B19, influenza, CMV and Epstein-Barr virus. Strong co-occurrence of HLA alleles, especially DR and DQ, made assigning TCR associations to individual alleles difficult. In a later analysis, TCR association rates were found to vary across HLA loci, with the most associated TCRs seen for DRB1 alleles and the fewest for HLA-C alleles. An association between a missense DCLRE1C variant and V-gene and J-gene trimming of TCR beta chains was found in a later genetic analysis and replicated in an independent cohort. The only immune exposure information available for the cohort was CMV serostatus. The 87-base-pair reads could not distinguish some IMGT-functional V segments, including TRBV6-2 and TRBV6-3, so those segments were excluded. Sequencing depth was assumed to be roughly uniform across donors in the presence/absence analyses, though that assumption may not hold. An earlier analysis of approximately 570 of the donors showed that most TCR beta V segments appeared in productive rearrangements either about 87% or about 30% of the time, which broadly matched IMGT annotations. Most TCR sequences were seen in very few donors, while some public TCRs were found in many individuals. Correlated functional status among segregating V segments might reflect linkage disequilibrium, but an unknown experimental factor could not be ruled out. A cluster of highly shared sequence variants was judged likely to be a technical artifact of the sequencing pipeline. The study gave a list of 150 to 200 TCR beta chains associated with cytomegalovirus. A further reported finding was that TCR beta sequences accurately predicted the HLA-A and HLA-B alleles for most subjects in the first cohort. The earlier analysis of 587 of the donors excluded about 16 rarely observed V segments, including chromosome 9 orphons, because counts were too low.

The cohort comprised some 730 healthy bone marrow donors. Cohort members were all nominally healthy when sampled, although unrecorded immune exposures were likely present. The donor was CMV seropositive and belonged to the group of some 290 seropositive cohort members. A peripheral blood sample was provided by each donor, and peripheral blood mononuclear cells were used for TCR beta sequencing. Genomic DNA extraction from the blood cell samples was performed with the Qiagen DNeasy Blood Extraction Kit. This receptor chain uses TRBV7-9 and TRBJ2-1; 9 central bases correspond to TRBD2. The sequence was obtained from a woman in her forties in good health and CMV-seropositive. The sequencing sample was made of PBMCs. Here the CDR3 is given as CASSLAREGGNEQFF. The DNA is TGTGCCAGCAGCTTAGCGCGGGAGGGGGGTAATGAGCAGTTCTTC.